The 5 T cell receptor beta chains below come from one sample, sequenced in a study of cytomegalovirus exposure and HLA in healthy donors. Primers for the PCR totalled 60 Vbeta and 13 Jbeta. Sequencing used immunoSEQ multiplex PCR; TCRdb keeps in-frame clones, though not all of them. The repertoire holds about 130,000 clones, with under 80% as singletons. Sequenced sample: PBMCs. These receptors came from a man younger than 35 in good health and CMV-seropositive.

This chain uses TRBV7-2 with TRBJ1-2; D call uncertain. CDR3 length equals 13 residues. V lost 3 bases and J lost 6, with 11 bases in between. Germline CDR1 is SGHTA and CDR2 is FQGNSA. The CDR3 coding sequence is TGTGCCAGCAGCTTTGCAGCGAGTAATGGCTACACCTTC. Translation gives CASSFAASNGYTF.

The J gene is TRBJ2-7, the V gene TRBV19; 12 nucleotides match TRBD1. Germline V gives CDR1 LNHDA, CDR2 SQIVND (reference sequence). This CDR3 spans 15 amino acids. J gave up 4 bases and V 4 bases, and 5 bases lay outside the gene matches. The CDR3 nucleotides read TGTGCCAGTAGTACCCTGGGACAGGGGGCTTACGAGCAGTACTTC. Its protein product is CASSTLGQGAYEQYF.

The V gene is TRBV28, the J gene TRBJ1-2, with D uncertain. This CDR3 comprises 14 residues. From germline, CDR1 is MDHEN and CDR2 SYDVKM. Trimming took 10 bases from V and 2 from J, leaving 17 bases between them. As DNA, the CDR3 is TGTGCCAACAAGCCTCCGGGAGTCAACTATGGCTACACCTTC. Translating it yields CANKPPGVNYGYTF.

The chain carries TRBV9 and TRBJ2-7; 7 bases line up with TRBD2. Germline-derived CDR1 and CDR2 are SGDLS and YYNGEE. The V segment lost 3 bases and the J segment 4 bases; nucleotides outside the gene matches: 1. The CDR3 has 12 residues. As DNA, the CDR3 is TGTGCCAGCAGCGGTAGCGGGTACGAGCAGTACTTC. The encoded protein is CASSGSGYEQYF.

The chain recombines TRBV7-2 with TRBJ1-1; TRBD1 matches at 7 bases. This CDR3 is 12 amino acids long. The ends lost 5 bases at V and 7 bases at J; junction bases unmatched: 4. In germline, CDR1 is SGHTA, CDR2 FQGNSA. The CDR3 region is CASSAQGSEAFF. The CDR3 DNA is TGTGCCAGCAGCGCACAGGGGAGTGAAGCTTTCTTT.